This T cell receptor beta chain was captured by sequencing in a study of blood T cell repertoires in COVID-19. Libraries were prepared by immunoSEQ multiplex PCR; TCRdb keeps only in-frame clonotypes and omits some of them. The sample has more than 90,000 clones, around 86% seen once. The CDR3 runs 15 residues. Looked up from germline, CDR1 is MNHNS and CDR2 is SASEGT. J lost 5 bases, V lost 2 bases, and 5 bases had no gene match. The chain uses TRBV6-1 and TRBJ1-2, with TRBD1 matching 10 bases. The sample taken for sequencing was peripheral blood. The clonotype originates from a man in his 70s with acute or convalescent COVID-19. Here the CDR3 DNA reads TGTGCCAGCAGTGAACCGGGACAGGGGATATATGGCTACACCTTC. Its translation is CASSEPGQGIYGYTF.